A selection of T cell receptor beta chains follows, all from one sample in a study of post-analysis software for immune sequencing data. MiXCR was run by TCRdb on the PCR reads, yielding one entry per CDR3 protein. This table has hundreds of thousands of distinct CDR3 sequences, 55% to 60% appearing once. The sequenced sample was blood. These receptors originate from a girl aged 2-10 years with multiple sclerosis. Each CDR3 is given without its conserved first and last residue.

TRBJ2-7	TRBV6-6	ASSPYPTGGRDYEQY
TRBJ2-3	TRBV6-4	ASSDWAGGPTDTQY
TRBJ2-1	TRBV5-5	ASSEGLNVNEQF
TRBJ1-1	TRBV28	ASSPAGPTEAF
TRBJ2-3	TRBV7-2	ASTLPGGDTQY
TRBJ2-7	TRBV5-1	ASSLLPGTEYEQY
NA	TRBV6-5	ASSYLQGGLAETQY
NA	TRBV27	ASSLKGLLAYEQY
TRBJ2-5	TRBV5-5	ASSLSPGGEGETQY
TRBJ2-1	TRBV3-1	ASSQRLESNEQF
TRBJ2-7	TRBV27	ASSFSGRGGEQY
NA	TRBV5-5	ASSWMGEETQY
TRBJ2-5	TRBV12-3/TRBV12-4	ASSRDSGETQY
TRBJ2-3	TRBV4-1	ASSSPIGGSTDTQY
TRBJ2-1	TRBV12-3/TRBV12-4	ASRIFKRGNEQF
TRBJ2-3	TRBV5-1	ASRIRGAVADTQY
TRBJ2-1	TRBV5-1	ASGSLGVGEQF
TRBJ2-7	TRBV7-9	ASSLEQPYEQY
TRBJ2-7	TRBV27	ASMRRAGLLYEQY
TRBJ2-1	TRBV7-9	ASSQIPQGNEQF
TRBJ2-1	TRBV20-1	SAGPGLAGGGEQF
TRBJ2-7	TRBV20-1	SAPGTNRYEQY
TRBJ2-5	TRBV12-3/TRBV12-4	ASSTSSGGGREAQY
TRBJ2-7	TRBV3-1	ASSPDGPKINLY
TRBJ2-3	TRBV14	ASSQGSPNTQY
TRBJ2-5	TRBV11-3	ASSLSGRSGRMNEQY
TRBJ2-1	TRBV9	ASSKAGVPYNEQF
TRBJ2-4	TRBV4-2	ASSIVGPLPAGENIQY
NA	TRBV15	ATSRDPQAGLNEQY
TRBJ2-4	TRBV7-8	ASSFVFAKNIQY
TRBJ2-1	TRBV20-1	SAMSGSSYNEQF
TRBJ2-1	TRBV29-1	SVKVGSGDEQF
TRBJ2-3	TRBV6-4	ASSEGGSLSTDTQY
TRBJ2-1	TRBV27	ASSENPSGTGAYNEQF
TRBJ2-7	TRBV18	ASSPGTGGDIFEQY
TRBJ2-3	TRBV4-2	ASSQDWGSGGAEGLTDTQY
TRBJ2-7	TRBV3-1	ASSQDTSGSYNEQY
TRBJ2-1	TRBV12-3/TRBV12-4	ASSYTPREQF
TRBJ2-3	TRBV12-3/TRBV12-4	ASIPKKRGGKQY
NA	TRBV14	ASSQIAGDETQY
TRBJ2-1	TRBV7-2	ASSRKRGVNLNEQF
TRBJ2-3	TRBV7-2	ASSLNGAGDTQY
TRBJ2-2	TRBV10-3	AISESAGTGIPGELF
TRBJ1-1	TRBV3-1	ASSHEGAEAF
TRBJ1-2	TRBV29-1	SVWTALILGYT
TRBJ2-7	TRBV20-1	SAGTATYEQY
TRBJ1-6	TRBV27	ASSSPRTDGSPLH
TRBJ2-3	TRBV7-3	ASSVQGSDTQY
TRBJ2-3	TRBV6-6	ASSGTSGGRSTDTQY
TRBJ1-2	TRBV12-3/TRBV12-4	ASSFRAAYGYT
TRBJ2-3	TRBV20-1	SARDQDPSDTQY
TRBJ1-1	TRBV7-8	ASSSSRDRVGRTEAF
TRBJ1-2	TRBV4-3	ASSQEWSTNYGYT
TRBJ1-5	TRBV12-3/TRBV12-4	ASSLAGVNQPQH
TRBJ2-1	TRBV20-1	SAKEGSYNEQF
TRBJ2-7	TRBV10-3	AIRKPGGYMVQY
TRBJ2-1	TRBV9	ASSAGTSGYNERF
TRBJ2-7	TRBV29-1	SVASRSGYFVEQY
TRBJ2-1	TRBV7-2	ASSLTQLGTSGSNEQF